This T cell receptor beta chain was identified during a study of T cell responses to AZD1222 COVID-19 vaccine. Trimming shortened V by 7 bases and J by 5 bases, and 14 bases separated the two germline ends. The CDR3 extends over 13 amino acids. Per the germline V gene, CDR1 is MDHEN and CDR2 is SYDVKM. Measured with immunoSEQ multiplex PCR; TCRdb has only the in-frame clones, and not every one. This sample has 150,000 to 200,000 clones; 85% to 95% occur once, and the top ten carry over 1%. The chain carries TRBV28 and TRBJ2-5; D uncertain. The source was peripheral blood, collected on day 0 of AZD1222 vaccination. The TCR originated in an adult in good health. The CDR3 spells CASKTPELETQYF. The CDR3 DNA sequence: TGTGCCAGCAAAACCCCGGAATTGGAGACCCAGTACTTC. The whole variable domain, remainder taken from reference TRBV28 and TRBJ2-5, is DVKVTQSSRYLVKRTGEKVFLECVQDMDHENMFWYRQDPGLGLRLIYFSYDVKMKEKGDIPEGYSVSREKKERFSLILESASTNQTSMYLCASKTPELETQYFGPGTRLLVL.